This T cell receptor beta chain came from a study of blood T cells in healthy people across ages (dated by TCRdb to about 2015). General notes on the study: In model experiments, template switching captured about one uniquely barcoded TCR beta cDNA molecule for every two T cells. Using deep sequencing normalized with unique cDNA molecular identifiers, the study measured how TCR beta repertoire diversity changes with age. Four age groups were formed from the donors: young (average roughly 15 years), middle-aged (less than 40), aged (62) and long-lived (roughly 88). To avoid experimental bias, donors of different ages were spread randomly across the sequencing lanes. The study analyzed two additional independent replicas of 1 million unique cDNA reads from the same blood draw for two donors, one aged 18 to 30 and one aged 80 or older.

The library came from 5' RACE. Reads for this sample came from an Illumina HiSeq 2500. The second PCR ran for roughly 7 to 11 cycles and used a J-beta primer mix along with a sample-barcoded 5' primer. A template-switch 5' adaptor carrying 12 random nucleotides introduced a unique molecular identifier onto each TCR beta cDNA molecule. At least 2.5 million CDR3-containing paired-end reads were obtained from each sample. First-strand cDNA synthesis was performed from all RNA using the Mint cDNA synthesis kit, with priming by a TRBC-specific oligonucleotide. Following uracil-DNA glycosylase treatment, a first 18-cycle PCR with universal primers M1SS and BC2_uni_R was performed on all cDNA. As for how the authors treated the data: For normalization, 1 million high-quality reads, each with a distinct molecular identifier, were randomly selected from each sample. Instead of being binned into consensus sequences, reads with shared molecular identifiers were discarded. MiTCR, with a Q25 quality threshold and the strictest error-elimination algorithm, was used for CDR3 identification, clonotype clustering and error correction. A nonparametric unseen species model with Euler transformation was used to estimate lower-bound total TCR beta diversity. TCRdb handled the public reads itself, with Q25 trimming in fastp and clone calling in MiXCR, and kept productive beta chains. Entries are consolidated by CDR3 protein sequence, retaining the most common genes and DNA. These V and J calls rely on TCRdb rather than the paper's analysis. The sample table lists some 700,000 distinct CDR3 sequences, about 20% of them with a count of one. The ten largest clones represent less than 25% of the sample.

The junction carries 18 bases between V and J, which are trimmed by 5 bases and 2 bases respectively. CDR1 and CDR2, per the germline V gene, are MGHDK and SYGVNS. The CDR3 starts with the cysteine, ends with the phenylalanine, and has 16 residues. The DNA shown is the 48-base CDR3, in frame from base 1. Points the paper makes about the study in general: The percentage of naive T cells measured by flow cytometry correlated strongly with observed TCR beta diversity. Total diversity estimates from one million sequenced T cells were considered lower bounds and underestimates. Because profiling used bulk unsorted PBMCs, naive and antigen-experienced compartments could not be compared conclusively. Observed TCR beta diversity per million T cells fell roughly linearly with age, and a significant reduction was already apparent by age around 44. Because donor CMV infection status was unknown, age-related changes in expanded clonotypes were potentially confounded. Compared with the aged group, the long-lived group had more naive CD4+ T cells, fewer expanded clones and increased TCR diversity, a pattern suggesting age selection.

On this clonotype: Its antigen has not been determined. Within one base of it there is no much larger clone, and no base qualities were kept.

Systemically healthy Caucasian individuals from Russia, around 38 in total and aged about 6 to 95 years, were included as donors. Each donor gave about 9.7 milliliters of peripheral blood, drawn into EDTA-treated Vacutainer tubes. Ficoll-Paque density-gradient centrifugation was used to isolate PBMCs, with at least 6.5 million per sample. Trizol reagent was used to extract total RNA from PBMCs, with at least 6 micrograms per sample. The percentages of naive CD45RAhigh/CD27high T cells were determined by flow cytometry on a PBMC aliquot from every donor. The receptor's source is a man between 65 and 80 years old in good health. Sequenced: blood. Recombination linked TRBV25-1 to TRBJ1-1; D gene: possibly TRBD1, on 5 matching bases. The CDR3 protein: CASSTGPGGGNTEAFF. The DNA sequence is as follows: TGTGCCAGCAGTACGGGGCCCGGTGGGGGAAACACTGAAGCTTTCTTT. Extended through the reference TRBV25-1 and TRBJ1-1 proteins, this CDR3 yields the full variable domain: EADIYQTPRYLVIGTGKKITLECSQTMGHDKMYWYQQDPGMELHLIHYSYGVNSTEKGDLSSESTVSRIRTEHFPLTLESARPSHTSQYLCASSTGPGGGNTEAFFGQGTRLTVV.